Below, 16 T cell receptor beta chains from the same sample are listed, as sequenced in a study of OX40 agonist ivuxolimab in advanced cancers. Here immunoSEQ multiplex PCR was the method, and the copy in TCRdb shows in-frame clones only, minus some. The sample records approximately 79,000 clones, approximately 92% being singletons. The sequences come from CD4+ or CD8+ T cells sorted from blood, collected in a trial of the OX40 agonist ivuxolimab. The source is an adult with an advanced solid tumor such as melanoma, head and neck, liver or kidney cancer.

This chain connects TRBV7-9 to TRBJ2-7, with 7 positions matching TRBD1. Germline assignment: CDR1 SEHNR and CDR2 FQNEAQ (reference sequence). This CDR3 has 14 amino acids. The V segment lost 5 bases and the J segment 0 bases; nucleotides outside the gene matches: 4. The CDR3 loop is CASSQGQPSYEQYF. The DNA of the CDR3 is TGTGCCAGCAGCCAGGGACAGCCCTCCTACGAGCAGTACTTC.

J is TRBJ2-7 and V is TRBV13; D is ambiguous. Trimming stripped 4 bases from V and 0 bases from J, with 13 bases between. Germline values: CDR1 PRHDT, CDR2 FYEKMQ (reference sequence). The CDR3 runs 15 residues. The DNA of the CDR3 is TGTGCCAGCAGCTCTACGGACGGACCCTCCTACGAGCAGTACTTC. This translates into CASSSTDGPSYEQYF.

The CDR3 region is CASSSPTGRGEKLFF. CDR3 nucleotide sequence: TGTGCCAGCAGCTCCCCGACAGGGAGGGGTGAAAAACTGTTTTTT. The genes are TRBV7-7 and TRBJ1-4, with 7 bases that match TRBD1. The V and J ends lost 4 bases and 7 bases, in that order; junction bases with no gene match: 9. In germline, CDR1 is SSHAT, CDR2 FNYEAQ (reference sequence). The CDR3 has 15 amino acids.

V usage is TRBV30 and J usage is TRBJ1-3; D gene ambiguous. The germline V gene has CDR1 GTSNPN and CDR2 SVGIG (reference sequence). The CDR3 runs 14 residues. With 2 bases removed from V and 1 base from J, the gap between germline ends came to 9 bases. The DNA for the CDR3 is TGTGCCTGGAGTAAGGGAATTTCTGGAAACACCATATATTTT. Protein sequence: CAWSKGISGNTIYF.

The genes are TRBV19 and TRBJ2-7, with D unresolved. Trimming took 3 bases from V and 5 from J, leaving 5 bases between them. CDR1 and CDR2 (germline): LNHDA, SQIVND (reference sequence). CDR3 size: 11 residues. The CDR3 sequence is CASSIYNEQYF. The CDR3 DNA sequence: TGTGCCAGTAGTATTTATAACGAGCAGTACTTC.

The rearrangement uses TRBV2 and TRBJ2-5, with no clear D. Germline loops: CDR1 SNHLY, CDR2 FYNNEI. The CDR3 extends over 13 amino acids. V lost 8 bases, J lost 5 bases, and 15 bases lay in between. This chain's CDR3 is CASYDVFGETQYF. Written as DNA, the CDR3 is TGTGCCAGCTACGACGTTTTCGGGGAGACCCAGTACTTC.

The V call is TRBV5-1, the J call TRBJ2-7; 7 bases align to TRBD1. The CDR3 covers 16 residues. Per germline, CDR1 SGHRS and CDR2 YFSETQ. V was pared by 4 bases and J by 2 bases, with 12 bases of the junction left unmatched. The CDR3 spells CASSVDRAAFAYEQYF. The CDR3 DNA sequence: TGCGCCAGCAGCGTAGACAGGGCAGCCTTTGCCTACGAGCAGTACTTC.

This clone was seen a few times. This chain connects TRBV6-5 to TRBJ2-1, with D perhaps matching TRBD2 (6 bases). CDR3 size: 11 residues. Trimming stripped 5 bases from V and 10 bases from J, with 9 bases between. The germline CDR1 and CDR2 sequences are MNHEY and SVGAGI. As DNA, the CDR3 is TGTGCCAGCAGTGGGGGGAGGGAGCAGTTCTTC. Its translation: CASSGGREQFF.

J is TRBJ2-1 and V is TRBV25-1, with D perhaps matching TRBD2 (5 bases). The length of the CDR3 is 14 residues. V was trimmed by 5 bases and J by 7 bases, leaving 15 bases between them. Looked up from germline, CDR1 is MGHDK and CDR2 is SYGVNS. In nucleotides, the CDR3 is TGTGCCAGCAGTTGGACCCCCCCGGGGAATGAGCAGTTCTTC. The encoded protein is CASSWTPPGNEQFF.

The V call is TRBV29-1, the J call TRBJ2-7; D possibly corresponds to TRBD1 (6 bases). The germline V and J ends were trimmed by 8 bases and 3 bases, with 17 bases remaining between them. Per germline, CDR1 SQVTM and CDR2 ANQGSEA. The CDR3 is 13 amino acids. CDR3 residues: CSSSWGRGYEQYF. The DNA of the CDR3 is TGCAGCTCCTCCTGGGGCAGGGGCTACGAGCAGTACTTC.

This clone appeared a single time. The chain joins TRBV13 to TRBJ1-2; possible D gene TRBD1, 6 bases. V was shortened by 0 bases and J by 1 base, with 15 bases between the two germline ends. The CDR3 extends over 17 amino acids. Germline loops: CDR1 PRHDT, CDR2 FYEKMQ (reference sequence). This CDR3 reads CASSLGRWQGSNYGYTF. CDR3 DNA: TGTGCCAGCAGCTTAGGAAGGTGGCAGGGGAGTAACTATGGCTACACCTTC.

The chain carries TRBV5-5 and TRBJ1-1; a possible D gene is TRBD1 (5 bases). Germline-derived CDR1 and CDR2 are SGHKS and YYEKEE (reference sequence). There are 14 residues in the CDR3. V dropped 4 bases and J dropped 5 bases, with 15 bases sitting between them. DNA of the CDR3: TGTGCCAGCAGCACCCGGGAGGGGTGGACTGAAGCTTTCTTT. Its translation: CASSTREGWTEAFF.

The chain is built from TRBV4-1 and TRBJ1-2, with D possibly TRBD1 on 5 matching bases. This CDR3 comprises 18 residues. The germline V gene has CDR1 MGHRA and CDR2 YSYEKL. V lost 4 bases and J 1 base, leaving 22 bases between the germline ends. The CDR3 protein is CASSPLLRAQGFNYGYTF. The CDR3 region has the DNA TGCGCCAGCAGCCCCCTCCTCCGTGCCCAGGGCTTTAACTATGGCTACACCTTC.

The chain couples TRBV9 to TRBJ2-1, with D hard to call. The CDR3 length is 15 residues. The germline V and J ends were trimmed by 1 base and 2 bases, with 10 bases remaining between them. Looked up from germline, CDR1 is SGDLS and CDR2 is YYNGEE. The chain's CDR3 is CASSVSGQTYNEQFF. The CDR3 bases are TGTGCCAGCAGCGTATCCGGGCAGACCTACAATGAGCAGTTCTTC.

The V and J genes are TRBV11-2 and TRBJ1-5, with D maybe TRBD1 (6 bases). The germline V gene has CDR1 SGHAT and CDR2 FQNNGV. Trimming shortened V by 3 bases and J by 1 base, and 10 bases separated the two germline ends. The CDR3 is 15 residues long. CDR3 residues: CASSLEGGSNQPQHF. CDR3 nucleotide sequence: TGTGCCAGCAGCTTGGAGGGGGGGAGCAATCAGCCCCAGCATTTT.

The chain has TRBV7-7 and TRBJ1-5; 9 nucleotides match TRBD1. CDR3 length: 15 residues. The germline V gene encodes CDR1 SSHAT and CDR2 FNYEAQ (reference sequence). V trimming: 6 bases; J trimming: 1 base; junction bases outside the gene matches: 4. The CDR3 here is CASRGTGLSNQPQHF. The CDR3, as DNA: TGTGCCAGCAGGGGGACAGGGCTGAGCAATCAGCCCCAGCATTTT.